Listed below are T cell receptor beta chains from one sample, sequenced in a study of STAT5B mutations in CD4+ large granular lymphocyte leukemia. Assay: immunoSEQ multiplex PCR; the TCRdb copy retains only in-frame clones and omits some. The sample includes 600 or so clones, under 75% of them seen just once. Sequences were obtained from PBMCs. The source of these receptors is a woman aged 80 or over with CD4+ T-cell large granular lymphocyte leukemia. Both conserved end residues are part of each CDR3. A D gene is named only where the DNA matches it firmly. Not every row has a clone size; where given, it reads once, few, many or a size class.

>TRBV15|TRBJ2-1|.|.
TGTGCCACCAGCGCAGCTAGATCCTACAATGAGCAGTTCTTC
CATSAARSYNEQFF
>TRBV28|TRBJ1-5|.|.
TGTGCCAGCAGAAGGAATTATCAGCCCCAGCATTTT
CASRRNYQPQHF
>TRBV19|TRBJ1-5|few|.
TGTGCCAGTAGTATAGTCGCGGGACAAGGCAATCAGCCCCAGCATTTT
CASSIVAGQGNQPQHF